This is a list of T cell receptor beta chains from one sample in a study of beta chain features in type 1 diabetes. Measured with immunoSEQ multiplex PCR; TCRdb has only the in-frame clones, and not every one. The repertoire includes 250,000 to 350,000 clones, around 15% of them detected once, and roughly 7% sits in the top ten. Source material: central memory CD4+ T cells from blood. The receptors were gathered from a man under 40 in good health. CDR3s include the opening cysteine and the closing phenylalanine or tryptophan.

v_call	j_call	cdr3_length	cdr3_aa
TRBV5-4	TRBJ2-1	17	CASSPSLRDISYNEQFF
TRBV5-6	TRBJ1-5	14	CASSPYYSNQPQHF
TRBV6-5	TRBJ1-2	15	CASSSQPGQNYGYTF
TRBV7-7	TRBJ2-5	15	CASSLAPQTLETQYF
TRBV2	TRBJ1-6	14	CATLRQGGDSPLHF
TRBV9	TRBJ1-4	16	CASSVGGQASNEKLFF
TRBV19	TRBJ1-1	13	CASSTTGRSEAFF
TRBV7-2	TRBJ1-2	13	CASSDGPVGGYTF
TRBV2	TRBJ1-5	14	CASSESGGVQPQHF
TRBV19	TRBJ1-2	15	CASSPSGRVYYGYTF
TRBV15	TRBJ2-3	15	CATSRAGSVTDTQYF
TRBV6-1	TRBJ2-5	14	CASSERHMGMAQYF
TRBV4-1	TRBJ2-1	14	CASSQLAGVNEQFF
TRBV16	TRBJ1-2	15	CASSQKDDSIYGYTF
TRBV6-1	TRBJ2-5	14	CASSEDTGRETQYF
TRBV18	TRBJ1-1	16	CASSPFIGVMNTEAFF
TRBV5-4	TRBJ2-1	15	CASSLAGGRGDEQFF
TRBV4-3	TRBJ1-6	15	CASSQDPGNNSPLHF
TRBV14	TRBJ2-2	15	CASSYELRNTGELFF
TRBV6-5	TRBJ1-1	13	CASSRTRNTEAFF
TRBV5-1	TRBJ2-1	15	CASSPTGPVSNEQFF
TRBV7-2	TRBJ1-1	12	CARTWRNTEAFF
TRBV4-3	TRBJ2-2	14	CASSQARVTGELFF
TRBV9	TRBJ2-1	15	CASTGGGRSYNEQFF
TRBV27	TRBJ2-2	15	CASMRGGLRSGELFF
TRBV7-2	TRBJ2-1	13	CASRFGPGNEQFF
TRBV5-8	TRBJ2-2	14	CASSILGDTGELFF
TRBV9	TRBJ2-7	14	CASTRTGTSYEQYF
TRBV5-1	TRBJ1-4	16	CASSLSRGGTNEKLFF
TRBV2	TRBJ2-2	17	CATPQTSDRGWTGELFF
TRBV18	TRBJ2-7	15	CASSPPGGVPYEQYF
TRBV5-5	TRBJ1-1	15	CASSQVEQGDTEAFF
TRBV6-6	TRBJ2-3	13	CASTGQSTDTQYF
TRBV18	TRBJ2-5	12	CASSPRGGSQYF
TRBV14	TRBJ1-2	14	CASSLRGRNYGYTF
TRBV7-2	TRBJ1-1	13	CASKRGRGTEAFF
TRBV30	TRBJ1-5	12	CAWSVRYQPQHF
TRBV11-3	TRBJ2-1	19	CASSRSIGGLAGGGNEQFF
TRBV29-1	TRBJ1-1	14	CSVDRSAGGTEAFF
TRBV2	TRBJ2-3	16	CASSDGGASSADTQYF
TRBV5-1	TRBJ1-6	14	CASSLSQPNSPLHF
TRBV7-2	TRBJ2-6	14	CASIPAAGANVLTF
TRBV9	TRBJ2-1	14	CASGTGTSVNEQFF
TRBV6-5	TRBJ1-2	14	CASRLRGPPYGYTF